This T cell receptor (beta chain) was profiled in a study of blood T cell repertoires in COVID-19. Donors were grouped by their self-reported clinical history. V was shortened by 5 bases and J by 0 bases, with 11 bases between the two germline ends. CDR1 is MNHNS, CDR2 SASEGT, per germline. The CDR3 is 15 amino acids. Original processing notes: Quantification of nucleated cells was approximated via reference gene primer amplification. This table comes from immunoSEQ multiplex PCR, and its TCRdb copy is limited to in-frame clones, with some not included. Clone size and the V and J calls come from that table; the DNA yielded D and trimming. The sample carries a few hundred thousand clones, 80% to 90% recorded once.

This chain links TRBV6-1 with TRBJ1-5, with D possibly being TRBD1 (6 bases). The specimen was PBMCs or T cells enriched from blood (not recorded which). This receptor was taken from a woman between 40 and 55 years old with acute COVID-19. CDR3 bases: TGTGCCAGCAGTAGGACAGATAGTAGCAATCAGCCCCAGCATTTT. Translating it yields CASSRTDSSNQPQHF.